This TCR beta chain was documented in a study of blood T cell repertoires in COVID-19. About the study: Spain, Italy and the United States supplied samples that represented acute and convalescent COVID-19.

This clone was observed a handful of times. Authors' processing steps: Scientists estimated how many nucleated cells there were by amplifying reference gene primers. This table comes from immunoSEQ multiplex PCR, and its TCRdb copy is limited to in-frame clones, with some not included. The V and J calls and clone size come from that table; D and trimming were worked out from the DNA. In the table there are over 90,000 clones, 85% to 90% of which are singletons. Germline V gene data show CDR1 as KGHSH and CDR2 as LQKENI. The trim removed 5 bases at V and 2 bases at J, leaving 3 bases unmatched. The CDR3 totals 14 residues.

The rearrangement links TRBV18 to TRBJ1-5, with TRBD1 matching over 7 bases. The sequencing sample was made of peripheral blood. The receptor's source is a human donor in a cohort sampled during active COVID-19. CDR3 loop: CASSATGRNQPQHF. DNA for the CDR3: TGTGCCAGCTCAGCGACAGGGCGCAATCAGCCCCAGCATTTT. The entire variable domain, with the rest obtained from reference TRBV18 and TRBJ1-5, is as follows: NAGVMQNPRHLVRRRGQEARLRCSPMKGHSHVYWYRQLPEEGLKFMVYLQKENIIDESGMPKERFSAEFPKEGPSILRIQQVVRGDSAAYFCASSATGRNQPQHFGDGTRLSIL.